The 29 T cell receptor beta chains listed next were all sequenced from one sample in a study of regulatory T cells in long-lasting Graves disease. Noted time point: newly diagnosed GD, antithyroid drugs for less than 3 months. RNA isolated from PBMCs was used to make the TCR library. Libraries of TCR beta came from iRepertoire HTBI primers plus Arm-PCR of CDR3 regions. TCRdb used MiXCR to reprocess the multiplex PCR reads, holding one entry per CDR3 protein. The data hold 600,000 to 650,000 distinct CDR3 sequences, with approximately 15% observed a single time. Separately, the same data were catalogued under a study of T cells in Graves' hyperthyroidism and ophthalmopathy.

The specimen comprised peripheral blood mononuclear cells (PBMCs), sampled at new diagnosis, from a patient treated with antithyroid drugs. The origin of the receptors is a woman in her 30s with Graves disease.

In this sample, this clonotype turned up many times. The chain joins TRBV7-8 to TRBJ1-2; the D gene is possibly TRBD1 (6 bases). Trimming stripped 1 base from V and 8 bases from J, with 17 bases between. Germline V gives CDR1 SGHVS, CDR2 FQNEAQ. The CDR3 totals 15 residues. As DNA, the CDR3 is TGTGCCAGCAGCTTAGACAGGGTGGCACCGGGGGGCTACACCTTC. Translating gives CASSLDRVAPGGYTF.

As to this clonotype: This clone may be a read error of a much larger clone one base away. No conserved phenylalanine or tryptophan ends this CDR3, so it is likely a read error. This chain links TRBV27 with TRBJ2-7, with 10 bases identical to TRBD1. V shed 4 bases, J shed 5 bases, and the junction held 8 bases outside the gene matches. This CDR3 is 15 amino acids long. Germline CDR1 and CDR2: MNHEY and SMNVEV (reference sequence). This chain's CDR3 is CASSSRDRGSDEQYL. The CDR3 DNA follows: TGTGCCAGCAGTTCGAGGGACAGGGGTAGCGACGAGCAGTACCTC.

The rearrangement links TRBV4-1 to TRBJ1-1; possible D gene TRBD1, 6 bases. The CDR3 runs to 16 residues. The V gene's germline CDR1 is MGHRA and CDR2 YSYEKL. V was trimmed by 4 bases and J by 2 bases, leaving 17 bases between them. The CDR3 region has the DNA TGCGCCAGCAGCCCCGTCCATCGGGGGCGTAACACTGAAGCTTTCTTT. Its protein product is CASSPVHRGRNTEAFF.

The rearrangement uses TRBV20-1 and TRBJ1-6; TRBD1 agrees at 7 bases. V shed 3 bases, J shed 7 bases, and the junction held 12 bases outside the gene matches. Germline V lookup: CDR1 DFQATT, CDR2 SNEGSKA (reference sequence). The CDR3 length is 16 residues. The chain's CDR3 is CSARGGGETMNSPLHF. The CDR3 DNA reads as TGCAGTGCTAGGGGAGGGGGCGAAACTATGAATTCACCCCTCCACTTT.

The chain links TRBV28 to TRBJ2-1, with unresolved D. The V end was cut by 7 bases, the J end by 8 bases, with 21 bases between. The CDR3 runs 15 residues. Per the germline V gene, CDR1 is MDHEN and CDR2 is SYDVKM. Here the CDR3 DNA reads TGTGCCAGCACCCTGGGCGGCATTCTCGATTATGAGCAGTTCTTC. It translates to CASTLGGILDYEQFF. The full variable domain, with the rest looked up from reference TRBV28 and TRBJ2-1, is DVKVTQSSRYLVKRTGEKVFLECVQDMDHENMFWYRQDPGLGLRLIYFSYDVKMKEKGDIPEGYSVSREKKERFSLILESASTNQTSMYLCASTLGGILDYEQFFGPGTRLTVL.

On this clonotype: Possible read error: a much larger clone is one base away. CDR3 DNA sequence: TGCAGTGCTAGCCCCCGGGACCTCTCCTACGGGCAGTACTTC. Its translation is CSASPRDLSYGQYF. V gene TRBV20-1 combines with J gene TRBJ2-7, with D perhaps matching TRBD1 or TRBD2 (5 bases each). The CDR3 has 14 residues. The germline gives CDR1 DFQATT, CDR2 SNEGSKA (reference sequence).

The chain links TRBV20-1 to TRBJ1-1; 8 nucleotides line up with TRBD1. Germline V gene data show CDR1 as DFQATT and CDR2 as SNEGSKA (reference sequence). This CDR3 has 14 amino acids. The ends lost 6 bases at V and 4 bases at J; junction bases unmatched: 10. As DNA, the CDR3 is TGCAGTGCCCCCCACTCAGGGGGCGGCACTGAAGCTTTCTTT. As protein: CSAPHSGGGTEAFF.

The chain recombines TRBV9 with TRBJ1-1, with no clear D. The CDR3 is 15 amino acids. Germline V gene lookup returns CDR1 SGDLS and CDR2 YYNGEE. V lost 0 bases and J 2 bases, leaving 11 bases between the germline ends. Here the CDR3 reads CASSVEVTANTEAFF. For the CDR3, the DNA is TGTGCCAGCAGCGTAGAGGTAACAGCTAACACTGAAGCTTTCTTT.

This clonotype showed up many times. The chain has TRBV11-2 and TRBJ2-7; 12 nucleotides agree with TRBD2. The trim removed 5 bases at V and 3 bases at J, leaving 5 bases unmatched. Per germline, CDR1 SGHAT and CDR2 FQNNGV. This CDR3 is 15 amino acids long. The CDR3, as DNA: TGTGCCAGCAGCCCGAAGACTAGCGGGAGCTACGAGCAGTACTTC. This codes for CASSPKTSGSYEQYF.

The gene calls are TRBV7-9 and TRBJ2-1; 7 bases are a match to TRBD1. The CDR3 runs 15 residues. CDR1 SEHNR and CDR2 FQNEAQ come from the germline V gene (reference sequence). V shed 1 base and J 5 bases; nucleotides not matched to a gene: 5. The CDR3 bases are TGTGCCAGCAGCTTAGGGCAGGGGGTCGACAATGAGCAGTTCTTC. Amino acids: CASSLGQGVDNEQFF.

This chain joins TRBV29-1 and TRBJ2-3; 9 positions agree with TRBD2. V was pared by 4 bases and J by 1 base, with 6 bases of the junction left unmatched. This CDR3 has 15 amino acids. Germline V gene lookup returns CDR1 SQVTM and CDR2 ANQGSEA. The CDR3 here is CSVAGGGVGTDTQYF. The DNA of the CDR3 is TGCAGCGTTGCCGGCGGGGGGGTCGGCACAGATACGCAGTATTTT.

This clonotype turned up a few times. The rearrangement links TRBV4-1 to TRBJ1-4; weak D call: TRBD1 (5 bases). This CDR3 contains 16 residues. The V end was cut by 4 bases, the J end by 0 bases, with 12 bases between. Germline CDR1 is MGHRA and CDR2 is YSYEKL. The CDR3, as DNA: TGCGCCAGCAGCCGGATACAGGTTGCAACTAATGAAAAACTGTTTTTT. Encoded protein: CASSRIQVATNEKLFF.

This clonotype occurred many times. The chain is built from TRBV28 and TRBJ1-3; a possible D gene is TRBD1 (5 bases). The CDR3 is 12 residues long. CDR1 and CDR2 (germline): MDHEN, SYDVKM. With 6 bases removed from V and 8 bases from J, the gap between germline ends came to 11 bases. The CDR3 loop is CASSLQGYTIYF. In DNA, the CDR3 is TGTGCCAGCAGCCTGCAGGGATACACCATATATTTT.

The chain has TRBV3-1 and TRBJ1-6; D gene ambiguous. Trimming cost V 1 base and J 14 bases, with 15 bases left between them. The CDR3 spans 14 residues. Germline CDR1 and CDR2: LGHDT and YNNKEL (reference sequence). CDR3 DNA sequence: TGTGCCAGCAGCCAAGCTGAGGGTTCGAAGTCCCTCCACTTT. Protein sequence: CASSQAEGSKSLHF. Full variable domain (remainder filled in from reference TRBV3-1 and TRBJ1-6): DTAVSQTPKYLVTQMGNDKSIKCEQNLGHDTMYWYKQDSKKFLKIMFSYNNKELIINETVPNRFSPKSPDKAHLNLHINSLELGDSAVYFCASSQAEGSKSLHFGNGTRLTVT.

V usage is TRBV4-1 and J usage is TRBJ1-6; D not resolved. The germline V gene has CDR1 MGHRA and CDR2 YSYEKL. This CDR3 is 14 amino acids long. Between the trimmed V and J ends, which lost 4 bases and 9 bases, there was a span of 13 bases. The CDR3 loop reads CASSRLVLSSPLHF. DNA of the CDR3: TGCGCCAGCAGCCGCCTCGTCCTCAGTTCACCCCTCCACTTT.

This clonotype turned up a few times. This chain connects TRBV12-3 or TRBV12-4 to TRBJ2-5; D not resolved. V lost 2 bases and J lost 2, with 6 bases in between. The CDR3 totals 13 residues. CDR3: CASSLWQQETQYF. For the CDR3, the DNA is TGTGCCAGCAGTTTATGGCAGCAAGAGACCCAGTACTTC.

In the case of this clonotype: This sequence may be a read error, since a much larger clone differs from it by one base. The CDR3 loop reads CAGGISGKAYEQYF. The CDR3 DNA sequence: TGTGCCGGCGGAATTAGCGGGAAGGCCTACGAGCAGTACTTC. The chain has TRBV27 and TRBJ2-7, with TRBD2 matching over 8 bases. CDR3 length: 14 residues. Germline-derived CDR1 and CDR2 are MNHEY and SMNVEV (reference sequence). The V gene end was trimmed by 11 bases and the J gene end by 2 bases; junction bases not matched to a gene: 11.

The V gene is TRBV28, the J gene TRBJ1-1, with 7 bases aligning to TRBD1. This CDR3 contains 15 residues. Germline trimming cut 8 bases from V and 5 bases from J; bases unmatched to any gene: 14. Germline V gene sequence: CDR1 MDHEN, CDR2 SYDVKM. The CDR3 protein is CASRQFRGRRTEAFF. CDR3 nucleotides: TGTGCCAGCCGTCAATTCAGGGGGAGAAGGACTGAAGCTTTCTTT.

In this sample, this clonotype turned up many times. The gene calls are TRBV6-2 or TRBV6-3 and TRBJ2-7, with D possibly being TRBD1 (5 bases). CDR1 MNHEY and CDR2 SVGEGT come from the germline V gene. This CDR3 has 15 amino acids. V was shortened by 4 bases and J by 3 bases, with 16 bases between the two germline ends. The DNA for the CDR3 is TGTGCCAGCAGTTCCCCCATCGACAGTTTCTACGAGCAGTACTTC. Its protein product is CASSSPIDSFYEQYF.

Ten or more counts support this clonotype. The chain combines TRBV2 with TRBJ2-5, with D unresolved. V was pared by 6 bases and J by 1 base, with 9 bases between. The CDR3 contains 13 residues. CDR1 is SNHLY and CDR2 is FYNNEI in the germline V gene. CDR3 amino acids: CASSRPLQETQYF. As DNA, the CDR3 is TGTGCCAGCAGCAGACCCCTCCAAGAGACCCAGTACTTC. Based on the CDR3 plus reference TRBV2 and TRBJ2-5, the full variable domain is EPEVTQTPSHQVTQMGQEVILRCVPISNHLYFYWYRQILGQKVEFLVSFYNNEISEKSEIFDDQFSVERPDGSNFTLKIRSTKLEDSAMYFCASSRPLQETQYFGPGTRLLVL.

There are many counts of this clonotype. The chain uses TRBV7-2 and TRBJ2-3; unclear D gene. Germline lookup yields CDR1 SGHTA and CDR2 FQGNSA. The CDR3 runs 14 residues. Trimming removed 5 bases from V and 4 bases from J, with 13 bases in between. The CDR3 protein is CASSPLGRSDTQYF. DNA for the CDR3: TGTGCCAGCAGCCCGCTGGGCCGCTCAGATACGCAGTATTTT.

The sample holds a few counts of this clonotype. The J gene is TRBJ2-1, the V gene TRBV6-2 or TRBV6-3; TRBD1 matches at 8 bases. Germline loops: CDR1 MNHEY, CDR2 SVGEGT. V shed 1 base, J shed 8 bases, and the junction held 10 bases outside the gene matches. The CDR3 extends over 16 amino acids. This CDR3 reads CASSYLGQGSIDEQFF. The CDR3 DNA reads as TGTGCCAGCAGTTACTTAGGACAGGGATCCATCGATGAGCAGTTCTTC.

CDR3 in DNA: TGTGCCAGCACCCTGACCCAAGGGAATGAGCAGTTCTTC. Residues: CASTLTQGNEQFF. J is TRBJ2-1 and V is TRBV9; no definite D call. Trimming took off 6 bases at V and 7 bases at J, with 14 bases between the two ends. This CDR3 has 13 amino acids. Germline CDR1 and CDR2: SGDLS and YYNGEE. The variable domain in full, with the rest retrieved from reference TRBV9 and TRBJ2-1, is DSGVTQTPKHLITATGQRVTLRCSPRSGDLSVYWYQQSLDQGLQFLIQYYNGEERAKGNILERFSAQQFPDLHSELNLSSLELGDSALYFCASTLTQGNEQFFGPGTRLTVL.

The chain employs TRBV19 and TRBJ2-7; D is undetermined. The V gene lost 2 bases and the J gene lost 6 bases, with 14 bases spanning the gap. The CDR3 sequence is 14 residues long. Germline CDR1 is LNHDA and CDR2 is SQIVND (reference sequence). The CDR3 DNA reads as TGTGCCAGTAGTATATCCGGCCCCTCCAGCGAGCAGTACTTC. The encoded protein is CASSISGPSSEQYF.

This clonotype was seen repeatedly, ten times or more. The rearrangement joins TRBV10-3 to TRBJ2-1, with TRBD2 matching over 10 bases. The CDR3 contains 15 residues. V shed 6 bases, J shed 2 bases, and the junction held 4 bases outside the gene matches. CDR1 and CDR2 (germline): ENHRY, SYGVKD. The CDR3 loop is CAIRPTSGPYNEQFF. In DNA form, the CDR3 reads TGTGCCATCAGACCGACTAGCGGGCCCTACAATGAGCAGTTCTTC.

On this clonotype itself: This may be a read error, as it is one base from a much larger clone. This sequence joins TRBV7-3 and TRBJ2-1; 7 bases align to TRBD2. J gave up 9 bases and V 4 bases, and 9 bases lay outside the gene matches. The CDR3 extends over 14 amino acids. In germline, CDR1 is SGHTA, CDR2 FQGTGA. The CDR3 reads CASSSGLPSSEQFF. CDR3 bases: TGTGCCAGCAGCTCGGGACTACCTAGCAGTGAGCAGTTCTTC. Full variable domain (outside the CDR3, taken from reference TRBV7-3 and TRBJ2-1): GAGVSQTPSNKVTEKGKYVELRCDPISGHTALYWYRQSLGQGPEFLIYFQGTGAADDSGLPNDRFFAVRPEGSVSTLKIQRTERGDSAVYLCASSSGLPSSEQFFGPGTRLTVL.

This clonotype showed up just a few times. This sequence joins TRBV18 and TRBJ2-5; TRBD2 matches 7 bases. Germline assignment: CDR1 KGHSH and CDR2 LQKENI. Losses at the gene ends were 1 base for V and 1 base for J; bases not matched to a gene: 6. This CDR3 is built from 16 residues. DNA of the CDR3: TGTGCCAGCTCACCACTCTCGGGGGGAACCCAAGAGACCCAGTACTTC. Protein product: CASSPLSGGTQETQYF.

The chain's CDR3 is CASSLESANTGELFF. CDR3 nucleotides: TGCGCCAGCAGCTTGGAAAGCGCGAACACCGGGGAGCTGTTTTTT. This rearrangement joins TRBV5-1 to TRBJ2-2; D is undetermined. V lost 0 bases to trimming and J lost 0 bases, with 6 bases between them. The CDR3 spans 15 residues. Germline CDR1 is SGHRS and CDR2 is YFSETQ.

This clonotype was seen a few times. The rearrangement links TRBV20-1 to TRBJ1-2; D remains unclear. CDR3 length equals 11 residues. From germline, CDR1 is DFQATT and CDR2 SNEGSKA (reference sequence). Between the trimmed V and J ends, which lost 8 bases and 5 bases, there was a span of 12 bases. This chain's CDR3 is CSRLNVYGYTF. In DNA form, the CDR3 reads TGCAGTCGGCTGAACGTTTATGGCTACACCTTC.